The 19 T cell receptor beta chains in this list originate from one sample, sequenced in a study of T cells after yellow fever vaccination. One entry per CDR3 protein, called by TCRdb with MiXCR from the 5' RACE reads. The repertoire consists of over 120,000 distinct CDR3 sequences, with around 6.3% occurring once and the leading ten covering more than 0.6%. This specimen was CD4+ T cells sorted from PBMCs, taken 10 days after the yellow fever booster vaccination. The receptors come from a man aged 25 to 40 who received the YFV17D yellow fever vaccine.

This clonotype came up many times. The chain links TRBV5-1 to TRBJ2-4; 11 bases fit TRBD2. The CDR3 is 17 amino acids. V shed 3 bases, J shed 3 bases, and the junction held 8 bases outside the gene matches. CDR1 and CDR2 (germline): SGHRS, YFSETQ. As DNA, the CDR3 is TGCGCCAGCAGCTCGCAACTAGCGGGAGTTGGCAAAAACATTCAGTACTTC. It yields the protein CASSSQLAGVGKNIQYF.

This clonotype was observed many times. The chain carries TRBV4-3 and TRBJ2-1, with D unclear. Deletions cut 1 base from V and 7 bases from J, with 14 bases between. CDR1 and CDR2 (germline): LGHNA, YSLEER. CDR3 size: 15 residues. CDR3 in DNA: TGCGCCAGCAGCCAAGTGGACCTAGACGGGAATGAGCAGTTCTTC. As protein: CASSQVDLDGNEQFF.

At least ten counts were recorded for this clonotype. The CDR3 coding sequence is TGTGCCAGCTCACCAATGACTATTTACACCGGGGAGCTGTTTTTT. Its translation is CASSPMTIYTGELFF. V usage is TRBV18 and J usage is TRBJ2-2; weak D call: TRBD2 (5 bases). This CDR3 is 15 amino acids long. The germline V gene has CDR1 KGHSH and CDR2 LQKENI. V was cut by 2 bases and J by 3 bases, with 10 bases left in between.

This clonotype came up many times. This chain uses TRBV11-2 with TRBJ2-7; D may be TRBD2 (6 bases). This CDR3 region has 14 residues. The V end was cut by 4 bases, the J end by 3 bases, with 13 bases between. CDR1 and CDR2 from the germline V gene are SGHAT and FQNNGV. In nucleotides, the CDR3 is TGTGCCAGCAGCTCATCCCCGGGACTCTACGAGCAGTACTTC. Encoded protein: CASSSSPGLYEQYF.

This clonotype was seen more than once but under ten times. The genes are TRBV6-1 and TRBJ1-4; TRBD1 aligns across 7 bases. V shed 6 bases, J shed 8 bases, and the junction held 9 bases outside the gene matches. Per germline, CDR1 MNHNS and CDR2 SASEGT. CDR3 length: 14 amino acids. The CDR3 loop is CASRDPGGREKLFF. The CDR3, as DNA: TGTGCCAGCAGAGACCCAGGGGGGAGGGAAAAACTGTTTTTT.

This clonotype was counted at least ten times. J is TRBJ1-4 and V is TRBV7-8, with D perhaps TRBD1 (6 bases). CDR1 is SGHVS, CDR2 FQNEAQ, per germline. CDR3 length equals 15 residues. Between the trimmed V and J ends, which lost 1 base and 6 bases, there was a span of 12 bases. CDR3 bases: TGTGCCAGCAGCTTAGGCAGGGGAGGGTATGAAAAACTGTTTTTT. This sequence encodes CASSLGRGGYEKLFF.

With regard to this clonotype: Just one base apart from a much larger clone, this may be a read error. This rearrangement joins TRBV9 to TRBJ1-6; D might be TRBD1 (5 bases). There are 15 residues in the CDR3. Per germline, CDR1 SGDLS and CDR2 YYNGEE. Trimming stripped 0 bases from V and 11 bases from J, with 15 bases between. The CDR3 region is CASSVAGRDGTPLHF. The DNA of the CDR3 is TGTGCCAGCAGCGTAGCGGGACGGGACGGTACACCCCTCCACTTT.

The chain recombines TRBV6-5 with TRBJ2-4; D remains unclear. Germline CDR1 is MNHEY and CDR2 is SVGAGI. Trimming took off 2 bases at V and 8 bases at J, with 16 bases between the two ends. This CDR3 region has 15 residues. In DNA, the CDR3 is TGTGCCAGCAGTTACAGAGACGGCGGATTTGACATTCAGTACTTC. As protein: CASSYRDGGFDIQYF.

The chain couples TRBV12-3 or TRBV12-4 to TRBJ1-2; perhaps TRBD1 as D (6 bases). The CDR3 sequence is 11 residues long. Trimming left V 6 bases short and J 6 bases short, with 8 bases between. CDR3 region: CASRSGDGYTF. CDR3 DNA sequence: TGTGCCAGCAGGTCAGGGGATGGCTACACCTTC.

This clonotype came up many times. The chain combines TRBV5-1 with TRBJ2-2; D possibly matches TRBD1 or TRBD2 (5 bases each). CDR1 is SGHRS and CDR2 is YFSETQ in the germline V gene. The V end lost 2 bases, the J end lost 5 bases, and 16 bases lay between the germline ends. This CDR3 comprises 16 residues. For the CDR3, the DNA is TGCGCCAGCAGCTTTGGGACGACGGATGGGACCGGGGAGCTGTTTTTT. Protein: CASSFGTTDGTGELFF.

On this clonotype itself: A read error may explain this, as a much larger clone is one base away. This CDR3 is missing its conserved last phenylalanine or tryptophan, likely due to a read error. CDR3 nucleotides: TGTGCCAGCAGCCTTACGGGGTACGAGCAGTACCTC. Translated, it gives CASSLTGYEQYL. The V gene is TRBV12-3 or TRBV12-4, the J gene TRBJ2-7; possible D gene TRBD2, 5 bases. V lost 6 bases and J 4 bases, leaving 10 bases between the germline ends. The CDR3 contains 12 residues.

This clonotype was seen repeatedly, ten times or more. J is TRBJ1-4 and V is TRBV4-3, with D possibly matching TRBD1 (5 bases). This CDR3 region has 16 residues. Trimming took off 8 bases at V and 0 bases at J, with 16 bases between the two ends. CDR1 and CDR2 from the germline V gene are LGHNA and YSLEER. In DNA form, the CDR3 reads TGCGCCAGCTCCCGGGAGGGGTCGGCAACTAATGAAAAACTGTTTTTT. The encoded protein is CASSREGSATNEKLFF.

At least ten counts were recorded for this clonotype. This sequence joins TRBV10-3 and TRBJ2-1; TRBD2 matches at 8 bases. Germline lookup yields CDR1 ENHRY and CDR2 SYGVKD. The CDR3 contains 16 residues. J gave up 0 bases and V 7 bases, and 8 bases lay outside the gene matches. The DNA of the CDR3 is TGTGCCATCAACCGAGGCAGCGGGAGCTCCTACAATGAGCAGTTCTTC. Protein sequence: CAINRGSGSSYNEQFF.

This clonotype was counted between two and nine times. This chain links TRBV7-7 with TRBJ2-2; unclear D gene. Trimming cost V 3 bases and J 4 bases, with 9 bases left between them. Per germline, CDR1 SSHAT and CDR2 FNYEAQ (reference sequence). The CDR3 consists of 14 residues. CDR3 in DNA: TGTGCCAGCAGCTTTAGTGTGGGCACCGGGGAGCTGTTTTTT. Protein product: CASSFSVGTGELFF.

This clonotype came up many times. The genes are TRBV20-1 and TRBJ2-3; D is undetermined. Germline lookup yields CDR1 DFQATT and CDR2 SNEGSKA (reference sequence). The CDR3 consists of 13 residues. V lost 4 bases and J 3 bases, leaving 11 bases between the germline ends. CDR3 nucleotides: TGCAGTGCTATCCAACTCCGGACAGATACGCAGTATTTT. It yields the protein CSAIQLRTDTQYF.

The chain is built from TRBV7-9 and TRBJ2-7; the D gene is possibly TRBD1 (6 bases). CDR1 and CDR2 from the germline V gene are SEHNR and FQNEAQ (reference sequence). The ends were cut back, 6 bases at V and 5 bases at J, with 17 bases in the middle. CDR3 size: 14 residues. CDR3 loop: CASRGQRLAHEQYF. CDR3 nucleotide sequence: TGTGCCAGCAGAGGACAGCGCCTGGCCCACGAGCAGTACTTC.

This clonotype was recorded at least ten times. The chain is built from TRBV19 and TRBJ1-2, with 10 bases identical to TRBD1. This CDR3 has 15 residues. Per the germline V gene, CDR1 is LNHDA and CDR2 is SQIVND (reference sequence). With V trimmed by 7 bases and J by 1 base, 6 bases remained unmatched. CDR3 DNA sequence: TGTGCCAGTAAACTCGGGACAGGGGATAACTATGGCTACACCTTC. It codes for CASKLGTGDNYGYTF.

This clonotype was seen ten or more times. V usage is TRBV5-1 and J usage is TRBJ2-1; D remains ambiguous. Germline V gene sequence: CDR1 SGHRS, CDR2 YFSETQ. V was trimmed by 5 bases and J by 0 bases, leaving 9 bases between them. The CDR3 is 14 residues long. CDR3 sequence (DNA): TGCGCCAGCAGTCACCCGAGCTCCTACAATGAGCAGTTCTTC. This encodes CASSHPSSYNEQFF.

This clonotype has ten or more counts. The genes are TRBV18 and TRBJ1-6, with 8 bases matching TRBD1. Germline CDR1 and CDR2: KGHSH and LQKENI. CDR3 length: 15 amino acids. V was pared by 6 bases and J by 5 bases, with 6 bases of the junction left unmatched. The CDR3 DNA reads as TGTGCCAGCTCCCCTGGACAGGGTGATAATTCACCCCTCCACTTT. Encoded protein: CASSPGQGDNSPLHF.